These 4 T cell receptor beta chains originate from one sample sequenced in a study of CD8+ T cells in alopecia areata. Extracted RNA was reverse transcribed into cDNA, the sequencing template. The table came from immunoSEQ multiplex PCR; TCRdb's copy has only in-frame clones and leaves some out. The profile shows under 200,000 clones, under 70% of them singletons. Treatment: oral pan-JAK inhibitor, 5-10 mg twice daily. The sample consisted of CD4+ T cells sorted from blood, taken at week 4, from a patient treated with tofacitinib. The receptors shown here come from a human donor with alopecia areata.

This chain connects TRBV29-1 to TRBJ2-2; 8 bases align to TRBD2. The V gene end was trimmed by 3 bases and the J gene end by 7 bases; junction bases not matched to a gene: 10. Germline V gene sequence: CDR1 SQVTM, CDR2 ANQGSEA. The CDR3 loop spans 15 amino acids. The CDR3 sequence is CSVDPSGSRGGELFF. In nucleotides, the CDR3 is TGCAGCGTTGACCCTAGCGGGTCCCGTGGCGGGGAGCTGTTTTTT.

The chain joins TRBV7-2 to TRBJ1-1; D ambiguous. V was shortened by 2 bases and J by 1 base, with 8 bases between the two germline ends. The CDR3 covers 14 residues. The germline V gene has CDR1 SGHTA and CDR2 FQGNSA. DNA for the CDR3: TGTGCCAGCAGCTTACTAGGGAAGAACACTGAAGCTTTCTTT. It translates to CASSLLGKNTEAFF.

This clone was counted a single time. V and J are TRBV5-4 and TRBJ2-3; no definite D call. CDR1 and CDR2 (germline): SGHNT, YYREEE (reference sequence). The V and J ends lost 3 bases and 5 bases respectively, with 10 bases between them. The CDR3 totals 13 residues. The CDR3 region is CASSSRPGDTQYF. CDR3 nucleotide sequence: TGTGCCAGCAGCTCTCGGCCGGGAGATACGCAGTATTTT.

This clone appeared a few times. The V gene is TRBV30, the J gene TRBJ2-5, with TRBD1 matching 8 bases. From germline, CDR1 is GTSNPN and CDR2 SVGIG (reference sequence). This CDR3 spans 14 amino acids. Germline trimming cut 3 bases from V and 5 bases from J; bases unmatched to any gene: 8. For the CDR3, the DNA is TGTGCCTGGAGGCGGGCAGGGGGCCGGGAGACCCAGTACTTC. This codes for CAWRRAGGRETQYF.